This TCR beta chain was identified in a study of OX40 agonist ivuxolimab in advanced cancers. The overall study: Those enrolled were around 87% male, with a mean age of around 55 years and ages from about 20 to 90.

Measured with immunoSEQ multiplex PCR; TCRdb has only the in-frame clones, and not every one. This repertoire shows some 69,000 clones, about 80% found once; its top ten account for approximately 2.1%. This clone was counted between two and nine times. Its antigen is not identified. Study-wide results and caveats: Clonal expansion was seen in CD4+ and CD8+ blood T cells by week 6 at 0.1 to 3.0 mg/kg. Certain nonresponders likewise exhibited a low normalized T-cell clonal expansion. Researchers report that CD8+ T cells had, on average, more expanded clones than CD4+.

This CDR3 has 18 residues. CDR1 SNHLY and CDR2 FYNNEI come from the germline V gene. Trimming cost V 3 bases and J 5 bases; bases outside gene matches: 17. The receptor's source is an adult with an advanced solid tumor such as melanoma, head and neck, liver or kidney cancer. The chain links TRBV2 to TRBJ2-7; 9 bases align to TRBD1. The sample here was CD4+ or CD8+ T cells sorted from blood, taken in a trial of the OX40 agonist ivuxolimab. The CDR3 DNA sequence: TGTGCCAGCAGTGATCGGGGGACAGGGATCTCTTCTGACAACGAGCAGTACTTC. Its protein product is CASSDRGTGISSDNEQYF.